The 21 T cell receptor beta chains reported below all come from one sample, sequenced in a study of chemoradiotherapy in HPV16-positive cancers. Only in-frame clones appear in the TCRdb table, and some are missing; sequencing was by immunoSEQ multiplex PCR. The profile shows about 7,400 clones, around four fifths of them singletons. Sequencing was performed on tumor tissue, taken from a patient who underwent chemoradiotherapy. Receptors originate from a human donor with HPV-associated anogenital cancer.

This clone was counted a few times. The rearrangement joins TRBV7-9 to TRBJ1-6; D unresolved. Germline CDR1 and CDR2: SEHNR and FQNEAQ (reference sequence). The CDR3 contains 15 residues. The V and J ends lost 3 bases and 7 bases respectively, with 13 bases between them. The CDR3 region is CASSFEWTENSPLHF. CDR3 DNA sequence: TGTGCCAGCAGCTTCGAGTGGACGGAGAATTCACCCCTCCACTTT.

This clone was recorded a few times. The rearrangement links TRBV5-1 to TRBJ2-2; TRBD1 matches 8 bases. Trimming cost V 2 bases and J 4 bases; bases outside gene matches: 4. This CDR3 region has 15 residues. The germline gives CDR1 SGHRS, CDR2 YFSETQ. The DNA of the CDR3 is TGCGCCAGCAGCTTCATCACAGGGGGCACCGGGGAGCTGTTTTTT. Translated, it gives CASSFITGGTGELFF.

The CDR3 nucleotides read TGTGCCAGCAGACAACAGGGAGCGGGGAACACCGGGGAGCTGTTTTTT. This sequence encodes CASRQQGAGNTGELFF. J is TRBJ2-2 and V is TRBV7-9; D assignment may be TRBD1 or TRBD2 (6 bases each). Germline V CDR1 and CDR2: SEHNR, FQNEAQ (reference sequence). Trimming removed 6 bases from V and 1 base from J, with 15 bases in between. CDR3 length: 16 amino acids.

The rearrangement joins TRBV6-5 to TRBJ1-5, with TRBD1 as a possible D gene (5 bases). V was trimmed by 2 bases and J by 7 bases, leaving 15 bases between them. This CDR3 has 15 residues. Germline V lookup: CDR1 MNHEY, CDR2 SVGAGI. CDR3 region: CASSYRYGTDQPQHF. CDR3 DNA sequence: TGTGCCAGCAGTTACCGGTATGGGACTGACCAGCCCCAGCATTTT.

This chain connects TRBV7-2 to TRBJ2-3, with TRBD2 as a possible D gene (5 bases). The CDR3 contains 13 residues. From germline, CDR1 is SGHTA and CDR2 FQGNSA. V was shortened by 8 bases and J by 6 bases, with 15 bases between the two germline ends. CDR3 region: CASGVVRGDTQYF. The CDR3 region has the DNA TGTGCCAGCGGGGTGGTGCGCGGGGATACGCAGTATTTT. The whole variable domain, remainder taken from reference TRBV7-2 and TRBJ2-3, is GAGVSQSPSNKVTEKGKDVELRCDPISGHTALYWYRQSLGQGLEFLIYFQGNSAPDKSGLPSDRFSAERTGGSVSTLTIQRTQQEDSAVYLCASGVVRGDTQYFGPGTRLTVL.

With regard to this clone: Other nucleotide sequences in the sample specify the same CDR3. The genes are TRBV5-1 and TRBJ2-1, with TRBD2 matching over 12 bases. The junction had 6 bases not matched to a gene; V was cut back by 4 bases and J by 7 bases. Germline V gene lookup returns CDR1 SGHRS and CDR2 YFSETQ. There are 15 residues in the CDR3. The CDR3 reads CASSLLAGGLNEQFF. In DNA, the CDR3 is TGCGCCAGCAGCCTGCTAGCGGGGGGGCTGAATGAGCAGTTCTTC.

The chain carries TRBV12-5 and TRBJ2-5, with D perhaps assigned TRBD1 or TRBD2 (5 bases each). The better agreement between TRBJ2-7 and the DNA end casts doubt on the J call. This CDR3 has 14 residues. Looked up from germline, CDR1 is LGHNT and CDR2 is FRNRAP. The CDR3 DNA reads TGTGCTAGTGCCCCGTCACCGGGGCCCTACGAGCAGTACTTC. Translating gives CASAPSPGPYEQYF.

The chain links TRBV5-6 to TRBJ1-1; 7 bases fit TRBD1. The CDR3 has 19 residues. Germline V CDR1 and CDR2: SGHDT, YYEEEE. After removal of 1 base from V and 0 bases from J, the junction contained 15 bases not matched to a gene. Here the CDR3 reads CASSLLSGTAIEMNTEAFF. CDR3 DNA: TGTGCCAGCAGCTTGCTCTCTGGGACAGCCATAGAGATGAACACTGAAGCTTTCTTT.

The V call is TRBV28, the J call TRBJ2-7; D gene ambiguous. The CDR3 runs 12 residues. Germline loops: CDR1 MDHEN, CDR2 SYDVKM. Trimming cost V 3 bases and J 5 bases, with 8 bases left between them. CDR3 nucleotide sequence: TGTGCCAGCAGTTTTGACCTTAACGAGCAGTACTTC. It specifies CASSFDLNEQYF.

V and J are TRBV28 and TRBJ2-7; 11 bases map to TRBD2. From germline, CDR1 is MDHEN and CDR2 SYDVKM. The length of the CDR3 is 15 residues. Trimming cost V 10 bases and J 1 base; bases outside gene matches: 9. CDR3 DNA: TGTGCCATCATATCCGGGACTAGCGGTTCCTACGAGCAGTACTTC. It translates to CAIISGTSGSYEQYF.

In nucleotides, the CDR3 is TGTGCCAGCAGCGTAGAGGGGGGAGACACAGATACGCAGTATTTT. Its translation: CASSVEGGDTDTQYF. The chain recombines TRBV9 with TRBJ2-3; TRBD1 or TRBD2 may be the D gene (6 bases each). Germline loops: CDR1 SGDLS, CDR2 YYNGEE. CDR3 length: 15 amino acids. V was cut by 0 bases and J by 2 bases, with 10 bases left in between.

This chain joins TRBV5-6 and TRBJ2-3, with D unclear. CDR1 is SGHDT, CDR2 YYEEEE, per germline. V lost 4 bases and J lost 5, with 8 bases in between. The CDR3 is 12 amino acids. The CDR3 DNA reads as TGTGCCAGCAGCCAGACTGAAGATACGCAGTATTTT. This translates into CASSQTEDTQYF.

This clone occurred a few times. This CDR3 is CASSPSGGNAYGYTF. DNA of the CDR3: TGTGCCAGTAGTCCCTCGGGGGGGAATGCCTATGGCTACACCTTC. This chain links TRBV19 with TRBJ1-2, with TRBD1 as a possible D gene (5 bases). Trimming removed 5 bases at V and 4 bases at J, with 17 bases between. CDR1 is LNHDA and CDR2 is SQIVND in the germline V gene (reference sequence). The CDR3 is 15 amino acids.

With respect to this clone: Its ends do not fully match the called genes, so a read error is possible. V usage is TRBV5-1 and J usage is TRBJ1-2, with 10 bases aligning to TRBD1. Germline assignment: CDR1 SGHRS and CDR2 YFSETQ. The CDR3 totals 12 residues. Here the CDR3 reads CASSPRGQGTDF. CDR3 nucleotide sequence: TGCGCCAGCAGCCCTCGGGGACAGGGGACGGACTTC.

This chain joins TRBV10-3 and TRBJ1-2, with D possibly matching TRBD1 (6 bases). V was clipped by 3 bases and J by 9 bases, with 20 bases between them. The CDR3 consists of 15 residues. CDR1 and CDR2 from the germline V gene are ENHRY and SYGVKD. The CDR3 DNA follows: TGTGCCATCAGTGATCGAGGGACACGAACTCGAAGCTACACCTTC. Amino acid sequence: CAISDRGTRTRSYTF.

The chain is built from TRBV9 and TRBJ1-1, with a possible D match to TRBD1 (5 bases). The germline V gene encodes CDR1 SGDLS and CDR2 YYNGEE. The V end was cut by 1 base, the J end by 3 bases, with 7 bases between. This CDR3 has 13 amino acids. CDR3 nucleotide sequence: TGTGCCAGCAGCGTAAGGGACGACACTGAAGCTTTCTTT. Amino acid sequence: CASSVRDDTEAFF.

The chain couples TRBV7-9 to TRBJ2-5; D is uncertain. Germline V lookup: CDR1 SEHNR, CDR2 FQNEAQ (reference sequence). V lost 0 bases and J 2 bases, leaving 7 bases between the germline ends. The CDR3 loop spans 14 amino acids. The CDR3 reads CASSLAAGQETQYF. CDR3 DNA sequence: TGTGCCAGCAGCTTAGCGGCTGGGCAAGAGACCCAGTACTTC.

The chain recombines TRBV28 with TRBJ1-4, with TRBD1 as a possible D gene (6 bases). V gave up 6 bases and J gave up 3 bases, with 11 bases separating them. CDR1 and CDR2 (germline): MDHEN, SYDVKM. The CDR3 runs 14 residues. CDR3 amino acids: CASRSGTPNEKLFF. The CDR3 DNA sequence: TGTGCCAGCAGATCCGGGACACCTAATGAAAAACTGTTTTTT.

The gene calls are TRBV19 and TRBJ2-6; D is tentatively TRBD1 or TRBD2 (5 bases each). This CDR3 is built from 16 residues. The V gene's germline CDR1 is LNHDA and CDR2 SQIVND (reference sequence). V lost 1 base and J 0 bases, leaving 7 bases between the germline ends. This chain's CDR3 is CASSIGGTSGANVLTF. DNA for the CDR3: TGTGCCAGTAGTATAGGGGGGACCTCTGGGGCCAACGTCCTGACTTTC.

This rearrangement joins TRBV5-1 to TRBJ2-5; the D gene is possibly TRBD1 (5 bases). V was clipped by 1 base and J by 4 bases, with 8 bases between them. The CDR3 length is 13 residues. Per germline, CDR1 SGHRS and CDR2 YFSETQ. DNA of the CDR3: TGCGCCAGCAGCTTGAGGGGCGGAGAGACCCAGTACTTC. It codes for CASSLRGGETQYF.

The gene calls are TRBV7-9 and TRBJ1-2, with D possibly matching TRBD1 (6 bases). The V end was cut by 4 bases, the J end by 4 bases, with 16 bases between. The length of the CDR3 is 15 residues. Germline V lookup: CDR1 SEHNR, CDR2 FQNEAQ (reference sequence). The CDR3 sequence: CASSSGQSHGYGYTF. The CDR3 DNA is TGTGCCAGCAGCTCTGGACAGTCCCACGGCTATGGCTACACCTTC.